The 6 T cell receptor beta chains below were found in one sample sequenced in a study of vaccination effects on CD4 cells after COVID-19. Measured with immunoSEQ multiplex PCR; TCRdb has only the in-frame clones, and not every one. The sample carries about 73,000 clones, 73% recorded once. These receptors' antigens are unknown. When more than 9 days of culture had elapsed, CD4+ T cells were isolated. Two doses of either BNT162b2 or mRNA-1273 were given to each participant. Sequencing was performed on CD4+ T cells from PBMCs cultured without peptide, taken after COVID-19 vaccination. The receptors derive from a human donor who received a COVID-19 vaccine.

The rearrangement links TRBV24-1 to TRBJ1-6; D perhaps matches TRBD1 (5 bases). The CDR3 totals 14 residues. The germline V gene has CDR1 KGHDR and CDR2 SFDVKD. Trimming removed 2 bases from V and 10 bases from J, with 11 bases in between. The chain's CDR3 is CATSDSGTGSPLHF. The CDR3 nucleotides are TGTGCCACCAGTGATTCAGGGACGGGATCACCCCTCCACTTT.

This chain links TRBV18 with TRBJ1-5; D gene uncertain. The V and J ends lost 2 bases and 7 bases respectively, with 9 bases between them. CDR3 length: 13 amino acids. Germline CDR1 reads KGHSH; CDR2 reads LQKENI. CDR3 region: CASSPEGFQPQHF. In DNA form, the CDR3 reads TGTGCCAGCTCACCAGAGGGTTTCCAGCCCCAGCATTTT.

The rearrangement joins TRBV7-8 to TRBJ1-1; 8 nucleotides line up with TRBD1. The CDR3 has 13 residues. V shed 6 bases, J shed 4 bases, and the junction held 4 bases outside the gene matches. Germline CDR1 reads SGHVS; CDR2 reads FQNEAQ. The CDR3 spells CASSFTGGTEAFF. The CDR3 DNA sequence: TGTGCCAGCAGTTTTACAGGGGGCACTGAAGCTTTCTTT.

This rearrangement joins TRBV12-3 or TRBV12-4 to TRBJ1-5; TRBD1 might be the D (5 bases). Trimming pared 2 bases from V and 7 bases from J, leaving 9 bases between. The CDR3 is made up of 13 amino acids. The CDR3 coding sequence is TGTGCCAGCAGTTTACAGGGTTTCCAGCCCCAGCATTTT. This codes for CASSLQGFQPQHF.

The chain links TRBV4-3 to TRBJ1-6; D is possibly TRBD1 (5 bases). Trimming cost V 1 base and J 10 bases, with 11 bases left between them. CDR3 length equals 14 residues. Looked up from germline, CDR1 is LGHNA and CDR2 is YSLEER. In nucleotides, the CDR3 is TGCGCCAGCAGCCAAGTAGGAGGGGACTCACCCCTCCACTTT. Protein product: CASSQVGGDSPLHF.

This clone was seen a handful of times. J is TRBJ1-2 and V is TRBV19, with 9 nucleotides matching TRBD1. CDR3 length equals 14 residues. Germline V CDR1 and CDR2: LNHDA, SQIVND (reference sequence). V gave up 4 bases and J gave up 5 bases; unmatched junction bases: 5. The CDR3 DNA follows: TGTGCCAGTAGTAGCCCCGACAGGGGGTATGGCTACACCTTC. Translated: CASSSPDRGYGYTF.